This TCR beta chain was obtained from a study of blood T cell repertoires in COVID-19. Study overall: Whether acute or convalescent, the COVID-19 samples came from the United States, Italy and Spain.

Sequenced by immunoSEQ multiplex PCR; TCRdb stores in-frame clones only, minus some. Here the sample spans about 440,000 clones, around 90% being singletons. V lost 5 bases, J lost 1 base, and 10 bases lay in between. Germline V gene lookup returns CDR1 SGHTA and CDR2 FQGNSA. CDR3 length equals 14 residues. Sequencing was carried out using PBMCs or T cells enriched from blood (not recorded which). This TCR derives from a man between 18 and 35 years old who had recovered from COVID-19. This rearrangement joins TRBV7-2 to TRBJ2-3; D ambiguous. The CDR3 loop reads CASSLRFGTDTQYF. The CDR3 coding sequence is TGTGCCAGCAGCCTCCGGTTCGGCACAGATACGCAGTATTTT.